A selection of T cell receptor beta chains follows, all from one sample in a study of blood T cell repertoires in COVID-19. TCRdb's copy holds only in-frame clones and misses some; the assay was immunoSEQ multiplex PCR. The sample has about 70,000 clones; approximately 93% are singletons. Sequencing input: peripheral blood. The origin of the receptors is a man between 45 and 60 years old with COVID-19, enrolled during active disease. Each CDR3 is given with its conserved first and last residue. Fields, in order: clone size, V gene, D gene, J gene, CDR3 DNA, CDR3 protein. The D gene is left open where the match is weak. Only some rows state a clone size, as once, few, many or a class for expanded clones.

once,TRBV18,TRBD1,TRBJ1-1,TGTGCCAGCTCATCCGGACAGGGGAAGAACACTGAAGCTTTCTTT,CASSSGQGKNTEAFF
.,TRBV4-1,.,TRBJ2-3,TGCGCCAGCAGCCATCCCCCTCGGGGGTTAGATACGCAGTATTTT,CASSHPPRGLDTQYF
.,TRBV7-2,.,TRBJ1-3,TGTGCCAGCAGCTTCCGGGGGACAAACACCATATATTTT,CASSFRGTNTIYF
.,TRBV7-2,.,TRBJ1-2,TGTGCCAGCAGCTCCAGGGCGCTTTATGGCTACACCTTC,CASSSRALYGYTF
.,TRBV27,.,TRBJ2-7,TGTGCCAGCAGCCCCACCCCAGGAACCTACGAGCAGTACTTC,CASSPTPGTYEQYF
.,TRBV6-5,.,TRBJ2-2,TGTGCCAGCAGACAAGTGTACACCGGGGAGCTGTTTTTT,CASRQVYTGELFF
once,TRBV30,.,TRBJ1-5,TGTGCCTGGAGTGCGACAGATTTCAATCAGCCCCAGCATTTT,CAWSATDFNQPQHF
.,TRBV7-8,TRBD1,TRBJ2-7,TGTGCCAGCAGCAAATTTCAGGGGGCCGAGCAGTACTTC,CASSKFQGAEQYF
few,TRBV7-2,TRBD1,TRBJ1-5,TGTGCCAGCAGCTTCCGACAGGGGCCTAATCAGCCCCAGCATTTT,CASSFRQGPNQPQHF
.,TRBV29-1,.,TRBJ1-2,TGCAGCGTTACTCAGGTAACCGGTTATGGCTACACCTTC,CSVTQVTGYGYTF
.,TRBV10-3,TRBD2,TRBJ2-2,TGTGCCATCAGTGAGTCGGGCGGGAGGAGCACCGGGGAGCTGTTTTTT,CAISESGGRSTGELFF
.,TRBV10-1,.,TRBJ1-3,TGCGCCAGCAGTGAGATCGCAGAAACTGGAAACACCATATATTTT,CASSEIAETGNTIYF
.,TRBV3-1/TRBV3-2,TRBD1,TRBJ1-3,TGTGCCAGCAGCCAAGCGGGACAGGGTACAGGAAACACCATATATTTT,CASSQAGQGTGNTIYF
.,TRBV19,TRBD1,TRBJ2-1,TGTGCCAGTAGTAACAGGGGGCAGTACAATGAGCAGTTCTTC,CASSNRGQYNEQFF
.,TRBV18,.,TRBJ1-1,TGTGCCAGCTCACCAGCGTCAGGGCTCGACACTGAAGCTTTCTTT,CASSPASGLDTEAFF
.,TRBV18,.,TRBJ1-5,TGTGCCAGCTCAAGCGACAGGAGCCAGCCCCAGCATTTT,CASSSDRSQPQHF
.,TRBV10-3,.,TRBJ2-7,TGTGCCACCCAAAAGTTGGCGGGGTCCTACGAGCAGTACTTC,CATQKLAGSYEQYF
.,TRBV7-3,.,TRBJ2-1,TGTGCCAGCAGCACGGGACTGTCCAATGAGCAGTTCTTC,CASSTGLSNEQFF
few,TRBV2,TRBD2,TRBJ2-1,TGTGCCAGCGGAAGAACTAGCGTTTACAATGAGCAGTTCTTC,CASGRTSVYNEQFF
.,TRBV10-1,.,TRBJ1-5,TGCGCCAGCAGGGGGGGTGAGGGCTATAGCAATCAGCCCCAGCATTTT,CASRGGEGYSNQPQHF
.,TRBV14,TRBD1,TRBJ1-2,TGTGCCAGCAGCCAAGCTCGGACAGGGGGCACTGGCTACACCTTC,CASSQARTGGTGYTF
.,TRBV7-2,.,TRBJ2-5,TGTGCCAGCAGCTTAACTCGGGAGACCCAGTACTTC,CASSLTRETQYF
.,TRBV6-1,.,TRBJ1-4,TGTGCCAGCAGTGAGGCAGGGTCTAATGGGGCGCTGTTTTTT,CASSEAGSNGALFF
.,TRBV29-1,.,TRBJ2-1,TGCAGCGCATCAAAAGAGACAGATTTCAATGAGCAGTTCTTC,CSASKETDFNEQFF
.,TRBV2,TRBD1,TRBJ2-7,TGTGCCAGCAGTGAACGGGACAGGACAGCGTACGAGCAGTACTTC,CASSERDRTAYEQYF
few,TRBV2,TRBD1,TRBJ2-1,TGTGCCAGCAGTGGGGGCAGACAGGGGAACAATGAGCAGTTCTTC,CASSGGRQGNNEQFF
once,TRBV5-1,.,TRBJ2-3,TGCGCCAGCAGCTTGGTCGGCACAGATACGCAGTATTTT,CASSLVGTDTQYF
.,TRBV2,TRBD1,TRBJ1-4,TGTGCCAGCAGCTCGGACAGGGGGCGAAATGAAAAACTGTTTTTT,CASSSDRGRNEKLFF
once,TRBV7-8,TRBD1,TRBJ2-2,TGTGCCAGCAGCCGGGGACAGGAAACCGGGGAGCTGTTTTTT,CASSRGQETGELFF
once,TRBV29-1,.,TRBJ2-7,TGCAGCGTTGAAGGGCCAGCGAGCTCCTACGAGCAGTACTTC,CSVEGPASSYEQYF
once,TRBV29-1,.,TRBJ2-1,TGCAGCGTTCTACTTGTATCGGGAGTCTACAATGAGCAGTTCTTC,CSVLLVSGVYNEQFF
.,TRBV28,.,TRBJ1-5,TGTGCCAGCAGTTTAGTCCGGAATCAGCCCCAGCATTTT,CASSLVRNQPQHF
few,TRBV28,.,TRBJ1-2,TGTGCCAGCACCGGGGAATCCGCTGGCTACACCTTC,CASTGESAGYTF
once,TRBV19,.,TRBJ2-5,TGTGCCAGTAGTCCCGGTTACAGGCAAGAGACCCAGTACTTC,CASSPGYRQETQYF
.,TRBV7-2,.,TRBJ2-7,TGTGCCAGCAGCTTAGATTATGTCTACGAGCAGTACTTC,CASSLDYVYEQYF
.,TRBV19,TRBD1,TRBJ1-2,TGTGCCAGTTTTGGGACAGGGAGTTTCGGAGATGGCTACACCTTC,CASFGTGSFGDGYTF
.,TRBV9,.,TRBJ1-2,TGTGCCAGCAGCGTACTACAGAACTATGGCTACACCTTC,CASSVLQNYGYTF
.,TRBV27,TRBD2,TRBJ2-2,TGTGCCAGCAGTCCACGACTAGCGGGAGCTAACACCGGGGAGCTGTTTTTT,CASSPRLAGANTGELFF
.,TRBV23-1,TRBD1,TRBJ1-5,TGCGCCAGCAGGCCCTCATCCGGGACAGGGGTCTCATACAATCAAGCCCAGCATTTT,CASRPSSGTGVSYNQAQHF
.,TRBV4-2,TRBD2,TRBJ2-4,TGTGCCAGCAGCCAAGGCCCAGGGGGCGGACTAGCGGGAGGGCCACAAAACATTCAGTACTTC,CASSQGPGGGLAGGPQNIQYF
once,TRBV5-8,.,TRBJ2-7,TGTGCCAGCAGTCAGGCCCCCGGGACATTCTACGAGCAGTACTTC,CASSQAPGTFYEQYF
.,TRBV5-4,.,TRBJ1-6,TGTGCCAGCAGTCCCGCACCAGGGGCTTCACCCCTCCACTTT,CASSPAPGASPLHF
.,TRBV12-3/TRBV12-4,TRBD1,TRBJ1-3,TGTGCCGGGGGACAGATTGGAAACACCATATATTTT,CAGGQIGNTIYF
.,TRBV10-3,TRBD1,TRBJ1-2,TGTGCCATCACAAAAGCAGGGGGCAAATATGGCTACACCTTC,CAITKAGGKYGYTF
.,TRBV10-1,TRBD2,TRBJ2-5,TGCGCCAGCAGCGGGACTATGGGGGAGACCCAGTACTTC,CASSGTMGETQYF
.,TRBV6-6,TRBD1,TRBJ1-6,TGTGCCAGCAGTTTAGCGGGACAGCAGGATTCACCCCTCCACTTT,CASSLAGQQDSPLHF
.,TRBV24-1,.,TRBJ2-7,TGTGCCACCAGTGCGGGGGTATCCTACGAGCAGTACTTC,CATSAGVSYEQYF
once,TRBV2,.,TRBJ1-2,TGTGCCAGCAGCCCCCCCCCTTTTAGCAACTATGGCTACACCTTC,CASSPPPFSNYGYTF
.,TRBV18,.,TRBJ2-5,TGTGCCAGCTCACCACCGGTCGGACATGGAGAGACCCAGTACTTC,CASSPPVGHGETQYF
.,TRBV11-2,TRBD1,TRBJ1-1,TGTGCCAGCAGCAAATCGACAGGGGGCGGTACTGAAGCTTTCTTT,CASSKSTGGGTEAFF
.,TRBV18,TRBD2,TRBJ2-4,TGTGCCAGCTCACCACCGGGCCAGGCGGGAGGGAAAAACATTCAGTACTTC,CASSPPGQAGGKNIQYF
.,TRBV4-1,.,TRBJ2-5,TGCGCCAGCAGCCAATCCGAGGGAAGGGAAGAGACCCAGTACTTC,CASSQSEGREETQYF
.,TRBV19,.,TRBJ1-2,TGTGCCAGTAGCGGACAGTTGAGTGGCTACACCTTC,CASSGQLSGYTF
.,TRBV5-6,TRBD1,TRBJ1-6,TGTGCCAGCAGCCAGGGACAGGGGAGTTCACCCCTCCACTTT,CASSQGQGSSPLHF
.,TRBV11-2,TRBD2,TRBJ2-5,TGTGCCAGCAGCCCCCTGGGAGGGCTAGAGACCCAGTACTTC,CASSPLGGLETQYF